Presented here are 14 T cell receptor beta chains from one specimen sequenced in a study of T-cell reconstitution after alpha-beta-depleted transplantation in children. A library of TCRbeta sequences, prepared with unique molecular identifiers, was generated. TCRdb reprocessed the PCR reads with MiXCR, giving one entry per CDR3 protein. The repertoire has about 440,000 distinct CDR3 sequences, approximately 42% of them found once; the top ten carry around a quarter. The input for sequencing was PBMCs, taken before TCRalphabeta/CD19-depleted stem cell transplant. These receptors were obtained from a girl aged 2-10 years with aplastic anemia, due to receive a stem cell transplant.

This clonotype was picked up many times. The chain couples TRBV30 to TRBJ1-2; 7 nucleotides line up with TRBD1. J lost 4 bases, V lost 6 bases, and 5 bases had no gene match. In germline, CDR1 is GTSNPN, CDR2 SVGIG (reference sequence). This CDR3 is 12 amino acids long. The CDR3 reads CACRDSSYGYTF. DNA of the CDR3: TGTGCCTGCCGGGACAGCAGCTATGGCTACACCTTC.

This clonotype was picked up one time. CDR3 coding DNA: TGTGCCTGGAGCCGGGACAGGGACACTGAAGCTTTCTTT. Protein sequence: CAWSRDRDTEAFF. J is TRBJ1-1 and V is TRBV30; 9 bases agree with TRBD1. CDR3 length equals 13 residues. Trimming at V came to 3 bases and at J to 3 bases, leaving 2 bases not matched to a gene. Germline V gene sequence: CDR1 GTSNPN, CDR2 SVGIG (reference sequence). Looking up the rest from reference TRBV30 and TRBJ1-1 gives the full variable domain: SQTIHQWPATLVQPVGSPLSLECTVEGTSNPNLYWYRQAAGRGLQLLFYSVGIGQISSEVPQNLSASRPQDRQFILSSKKLLLSDSGFYLCAWSRDRDTEAFFGQGTRLTVV.

In its sample, this clonotype was seen a few times. The chain couples TRBV12-3 or TRBV12-4 to TRBJ1-1; D is possibly TRBD1 (6 bases). The V end lost 8 bases, the J end lost 1 base, and 11 bases lay between the germline ends. The CDR3 totals 13 residues. The CDR3 sequence: CASGQFQNTEAFF. The CDR3 DNA reads TGTGCCAGCGGACAGTTCCAGAACACTGAAGCTTTCTTT.

The J gene is TRBJ2-3, the V gene TRBV11-2, with unresolved D. The CDR3 spans 15 residues. V was clipped by 5 bases and J by 0 bases, with 12 bases between them. The germline V gene encodes CDR1 SGHAT and CDR2 FQNNGV. The CDR3 DNA follows: TGTGCCAGCAGCCCCCGCAGACTTAGCACAGATACGCAGTATTTT. Its translation is CASSPRRLSTDTQYF.

The V call is TRBV20-1, the J call TRBJ2-7, with 8 nucleotides matching TRBD2. Per the germline V gene, CDR1 is DFQATT and CDR2 is SNEGSKA (reference sequence). V lost 5 bases to trimming and J lost 6 bases; unmatched junction nucleotides: 9. The CDR3 totals 13 residues. The CDR3 bases are TGCAGTGCTTGGGCCGGGGGGGACCCCGAGCAGTACTTC. Protein product: CSAWAGGDPEQYF.

This chain links TRBV7-9 with TRBJ2-1; 7 positions agree with TRBD2. CDR1 and CDR2 (germline): SEHNR, FQNEAQ (reference sequence). J was trimmed by 8 bases and V by 5 bases; bases with no gene match: 15. There are 16 residues in the CDR3. CDR3 coding DNA: TGTGCCAGCAGCGCGAGGACTAGTCGCCTTACGGATGAGCAGTTCTTC. This gives the protein CASSARTSRLTDEQFF.

At least ten counts were recorded for this clonotype. CDR3 coding DNA: TGTGCCAGCAGTTCGGGGGGGAACACCGGGGAGCTGTTTTTT. This translates into CASSSGGNTGELFF. The genes are TRBV12-3 or TRBV12-4 and TRBJ2-2; 7 bases align to TRBD2. The CDR3 consists of 14 residues. The junction had 0 bases not matched to a gene; V was cut back by 4 bases and J by 1 base.

The rearrangement joins TRBV6-5 to TRBJ1-2; D possibly corresponds to TRBD1 (5 bases). Germline V CDR1 and CDR2: MNHEY, SVGAGI. The germline V and J ends were trimmed by 4 bases and 7 bases, with 13 bases remaining between them. The CDR3 runs to 13 residues. The CDR3 nucleotides are TGTGCCAGCAGTTTTGAGGGACTCGGTGGCTACACCTTC. It specifies CASSFEGLGGYTF.

This clonotype was seen ten or more times. This chain joins TRBV7-3 and TRBJ1-1, with D unresolved. This CDR3 comprises 14 residues. From germline, CDR1 is SGHTA and CDR2 FQGTGA. Trimming cost V 3 bases and J 0 bases, with 8 bases left between them. The CDR3 is CASSLDFMNTEAFF. CDR3 DNA sequence: TGTGCCAGCAGCTTGGATTTCATGAACACTGAAGCTTTCTTT.

In its sample, this clonotype was seen once. The V and J genes are TRBV7-8 and TRBJ2-3; 9 bases agree with TRBD1. This CDR3 has 17 amino acids. CDR1 is SGHVS and CDR2 is FQNEAQ in the germline V gene. J lost 1 base, V lost 3 bases, and 8 bases had no gene match. In DNA, the CDR3 is TGTGCCAGCAGCTTCTTGACAGGGGGGGCAGGCACAGATACGCAGTATTTT. Translation gives CASSFLTGGAGTDTQYF. The full variable domain, in which reference TRBV7-8 and TRBJ2-3 provide the parts outside the CDR3, is GAGVSQSPRYKVAKRGQDVALRCDPISGHVSLFWYQQALGQGPEFLTYFQNEAQLDKSGLPSDRFFAERPEGSVSTLKIQRTQQEDSAVYLCASSFLTGGAGTDTQYFGPGTRLTVL.

The chain is built from TRBV20-1 and TRBJ1-1; 8 bases are shared with TRBD1. This CDR3 has 15 amino acids. Losses at the gene ends were 3 bases for V and 2 bases for J; bases not matched to a gene: 8. The germline V gene encodes CDR1 DFQATT and CDR2 SNEGSKA (reference sequence). The CDR3 coding sequence is TGCAGTGCTAGGGGCAATGGACAGGGAAACACTGAAGCTTTCTTT. It yields the protein CSARGNGQGNTEAFF.

This clonotype was found many times. This sequence joins TRBV28 and TRBJ1-5, with a tentative D call TRBD1 (5 bases). V was trimmed by 6 bases and J by 3 bases, leaving 18 bases between them. Per the germline V gene, CDR1 is MDHEN and CDR2 is SYDVKM. The CDR3 is 16 amino acids. The CDR3 coding sequence is TGTGCCAGCAGCCACACATTGCCAGGGACCAATCAGCCCCAGCATTTT. It translates to CASSHTLPGTNQPQHF.

The chain uses TRBV20-1 and TRBJ2-7; unclear D gene. Between the trimmed V and J ends, which lost 2 bases and 2 bases, there was a span of 7 bases. The CDR3 loop spans 12 amino acids. CDR1 DFQATT and CDR2 SNEGSKA come from the germline V gene (reference sequence). CDR3 DNA sequence: TGCAGTGCTAGAAGCACTCCCTACGAGCAGTACTTC. Translating gives CSARSTPYEQYF.

CDR3 sequence (DNA): TGTGCCACCAGCAGAGATTCTTCGGGGGGTGGCGCGAACACTGAAGCTTTCTTT. Its protein product is CATSRDSSGGGANTEAFF. V usage is TRBV15 and J usage is TRBJ1-1, with D possibly being TRBD1 (5 bases). This CDR3 spans 18 amino acids. Trimming stripped 0 bases from V and 1 base from J, with 18 bases between. Germline V gene lookup returns CDR1 LNHNV and CDR2 YYDKDF (reference sequence). Based on the CDR3 plus reference TRBV15 and TRBJ1-1, the full variable domain is DAMVIQNPRYQVTQFGKPVTLSCSQTLNHNVMYWYQQKSSQAPKLLFHYYDKDFNNEADTPDNFQSRRPNTSFCFLDIRSPGLGDTAMYLCATSRDSSGGGANTEAFFGQGTRLTVV.